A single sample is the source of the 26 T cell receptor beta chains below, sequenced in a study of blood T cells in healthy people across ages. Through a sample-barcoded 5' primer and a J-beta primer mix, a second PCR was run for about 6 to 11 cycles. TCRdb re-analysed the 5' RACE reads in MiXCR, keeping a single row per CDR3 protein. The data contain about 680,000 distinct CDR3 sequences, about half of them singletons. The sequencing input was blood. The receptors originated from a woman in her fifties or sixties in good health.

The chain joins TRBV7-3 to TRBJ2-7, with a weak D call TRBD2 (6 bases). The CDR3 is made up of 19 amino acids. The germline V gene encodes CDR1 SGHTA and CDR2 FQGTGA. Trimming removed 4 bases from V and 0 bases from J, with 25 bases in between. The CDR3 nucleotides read TGTGCCAGCAGCTCCCCCGGGACTTCTGCGAGATATAGCTCCTACGAGCAGTACTTC. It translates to CASSSPGTSARYSSYEQYF.

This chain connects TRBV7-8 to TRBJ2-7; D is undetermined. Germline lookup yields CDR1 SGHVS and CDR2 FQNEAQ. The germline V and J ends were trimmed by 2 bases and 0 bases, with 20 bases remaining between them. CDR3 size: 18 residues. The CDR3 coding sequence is TGTGCCAGCAGCTTATATGTCTTCCGGGCCCAACCCTCCTACGAGCAGTACTTC. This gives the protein CASSLYVFRAQPSYEQYF.

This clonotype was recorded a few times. DNA of the CDR3: TGCAGTGCTAATGTTGCGGGAGGCCAAATATCCTACAATGAGCAGTTCTTC. It is translated as CSANVAGGQISYNEQFF. This chain joins TRBV20-1 and TRBJ2-1; 8 bases fit TRBD2. V lost 4 bases, J lost 1 base, and 12 bases stayed unmatched. The CDR3 sequence is 17 residues long. Germline CDR1 DFQATT, CDR2 SNEGSKA (reference sequence).

The CDR3 sequence is CASSLTGTYGYTF. As DNA, the CDR3 is TGTGCCAGCAGCTTAACAGGGACCTATGGCTACACCTTC. The chain carries TRBV11-2 and TRBJ1-2, with TRBD1 as a possible D gene (6 bases). CDR3 length: 13 residues. The V and J ends lost 2 bases and 4 bases respectively, with 8 bases between them. Germline-derived CDR1 and CDR2 are SGHAT and FQNNGV.

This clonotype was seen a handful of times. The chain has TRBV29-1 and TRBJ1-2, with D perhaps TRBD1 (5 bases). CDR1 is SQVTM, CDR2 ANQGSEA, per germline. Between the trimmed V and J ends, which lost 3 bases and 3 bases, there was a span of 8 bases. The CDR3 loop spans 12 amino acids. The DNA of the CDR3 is TGCAGCGTTGACGACAGCGACTATGGCTACACCTTC. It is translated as CSVDDSDYGYTF.

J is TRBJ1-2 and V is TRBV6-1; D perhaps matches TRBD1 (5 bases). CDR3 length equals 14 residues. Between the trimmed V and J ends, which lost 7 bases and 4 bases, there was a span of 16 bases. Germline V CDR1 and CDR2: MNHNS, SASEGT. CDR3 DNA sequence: TGTGCCAGCACTCGGGCCGAGGGACTCTATGGCTACACCTTC. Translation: CASTRAEGLYGYTF.

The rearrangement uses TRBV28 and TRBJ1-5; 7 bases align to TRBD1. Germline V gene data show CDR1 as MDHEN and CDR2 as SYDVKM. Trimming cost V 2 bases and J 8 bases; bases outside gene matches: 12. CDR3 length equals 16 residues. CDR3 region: CASSLGGGGSIKPQHF. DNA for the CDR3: TGTGCCAGCAGTTTAGGAGGAGGGGGCTCGATCAAGCCCCAGCATTTT.

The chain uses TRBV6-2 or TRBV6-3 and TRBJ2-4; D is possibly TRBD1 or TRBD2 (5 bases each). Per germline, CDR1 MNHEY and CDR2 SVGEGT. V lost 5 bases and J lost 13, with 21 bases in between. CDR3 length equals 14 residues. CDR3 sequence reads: CASSADLLLGEQYF. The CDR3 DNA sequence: TGTGCCAGCAGTGCGGACTTGCTGTTGGGGGAGCAGTACTTC.

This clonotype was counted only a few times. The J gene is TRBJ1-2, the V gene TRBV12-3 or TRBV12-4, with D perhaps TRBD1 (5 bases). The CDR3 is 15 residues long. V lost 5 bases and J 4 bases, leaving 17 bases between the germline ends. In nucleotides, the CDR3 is TGTGCCAGCAGTCCCCGGGACGCCTCGCTCTATGGCTACACCTTC. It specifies CASSPRDASLYGYTF.

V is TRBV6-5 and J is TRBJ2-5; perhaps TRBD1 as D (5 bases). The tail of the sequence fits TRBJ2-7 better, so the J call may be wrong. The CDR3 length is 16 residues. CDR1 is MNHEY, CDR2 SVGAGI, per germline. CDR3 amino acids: CARNLSGRVFPLEQYF. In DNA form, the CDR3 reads TGTGCCAGAAATTTATCAGGCAGGGTTTTTCCTCTCGAGCAGTACTTC.

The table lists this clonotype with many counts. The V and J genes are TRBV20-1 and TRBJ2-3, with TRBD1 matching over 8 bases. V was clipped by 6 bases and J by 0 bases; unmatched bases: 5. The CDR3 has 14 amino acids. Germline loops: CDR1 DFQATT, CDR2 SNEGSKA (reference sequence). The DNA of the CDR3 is TGCAGTGCATCGGACAGGGCAAGCACAGATACGCAGTATTTT. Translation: CSASDRASTDTQYF.

In DNA form, the CDR3 reads TGTGCCAGCAGCCCCGGACAGGGGGACCTCTACGAGCAGTACTTC. Translating gives CASSPGQGDLYEQYF. The J gene is TRBJ2-5, the V gene TRBV7-9; 10 nucleotides agree with TRBD1. The J call may not be correct, given that the DNA end is closer to TRBJ2-7. Germline CDR1 reads SEHNR; CDR2 reads FQNEAQ (reference sequence). The CDR3 extends over 15 amino acids.

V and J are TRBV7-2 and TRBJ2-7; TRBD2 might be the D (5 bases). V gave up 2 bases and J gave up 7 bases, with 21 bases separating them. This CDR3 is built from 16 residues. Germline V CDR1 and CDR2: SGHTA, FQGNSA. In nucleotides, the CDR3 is TGTGCCAGCAGCTTACGTATTGGGAGAGGAGAATCTGAGCAGTACTTC. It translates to CASSLRIGRGESEQYF.

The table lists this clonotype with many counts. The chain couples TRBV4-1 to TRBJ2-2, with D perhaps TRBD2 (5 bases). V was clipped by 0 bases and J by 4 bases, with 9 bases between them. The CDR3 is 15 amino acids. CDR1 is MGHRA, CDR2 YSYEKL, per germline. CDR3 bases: TGCGCCAGCAGCCAAGATGCAGGAGGCACCGGGGAGCTGTTTTTT. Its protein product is CASSQDAGGTGELFF.

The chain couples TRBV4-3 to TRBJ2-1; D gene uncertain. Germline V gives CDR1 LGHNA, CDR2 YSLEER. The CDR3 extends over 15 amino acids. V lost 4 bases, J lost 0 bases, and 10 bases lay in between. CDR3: CASSLSRFSYNEQFF. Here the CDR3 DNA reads TGCGCCAGCAGCCTAAGCAGATTCTCCTACAATGAGCAGTTCTTC.

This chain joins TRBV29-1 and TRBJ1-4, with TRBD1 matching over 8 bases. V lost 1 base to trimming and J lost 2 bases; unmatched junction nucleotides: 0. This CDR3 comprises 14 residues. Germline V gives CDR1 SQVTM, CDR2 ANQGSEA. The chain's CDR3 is CSVEGTGTNEKLFF. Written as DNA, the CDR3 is TGCAGCGTTGAAGGGACAGGGACTAATGAAAAACTGTTTTTT.

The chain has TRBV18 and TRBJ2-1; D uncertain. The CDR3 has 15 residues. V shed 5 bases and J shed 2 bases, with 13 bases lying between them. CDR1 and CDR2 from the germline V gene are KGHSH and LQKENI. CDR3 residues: CASSKGPPAYNEQFF. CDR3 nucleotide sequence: TGTGCCAGCTCAAAAGGGCCCCCAGCCTACAATGAGCAGTTCTTC.

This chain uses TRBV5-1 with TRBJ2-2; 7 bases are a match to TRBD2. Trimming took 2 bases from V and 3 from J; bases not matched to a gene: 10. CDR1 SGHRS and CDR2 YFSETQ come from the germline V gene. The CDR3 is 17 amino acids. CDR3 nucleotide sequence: TGCGCCAGCAGCTTCACCGGGGCTAGCGGTGACACCGGGGAGCTGTTTTTT. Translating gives CASSFTGASGDTGELFF.

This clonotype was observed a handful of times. The CDR3 sequence: CASKLGTSEDEQYF. In DNA, the CDR3 is TGTGCCAGCAAACTCGGGACTAGCGAAGACGAGCAGTACTTC. The V and J genes are TRBV27 and TRBJ2-5; 10 bases agree with TRBD2. Gene TRBJ2-7 matches the end of the DNA better, so the J call may be wrong. The CDR3 length is 14 residues. In germline, CDR1 is MNHEY, CDR2 SMNVEV (reference sequence).

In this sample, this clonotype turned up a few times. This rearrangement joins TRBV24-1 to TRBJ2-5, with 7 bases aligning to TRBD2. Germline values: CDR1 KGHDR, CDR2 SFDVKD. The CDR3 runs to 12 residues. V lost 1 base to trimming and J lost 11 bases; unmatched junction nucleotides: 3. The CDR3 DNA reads TGTGCCACCAGTGATTTCAGCGGGGAGCAGTACTTC. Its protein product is CATSDFSGEQYF.

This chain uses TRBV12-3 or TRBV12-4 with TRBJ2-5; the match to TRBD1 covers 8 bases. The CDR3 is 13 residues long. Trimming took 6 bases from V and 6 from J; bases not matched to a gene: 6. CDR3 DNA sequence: TGTGCCAGCAGCCCCGACAGGGGACAGACCCAGTACTTC. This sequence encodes CASSPDRGQTQYF.

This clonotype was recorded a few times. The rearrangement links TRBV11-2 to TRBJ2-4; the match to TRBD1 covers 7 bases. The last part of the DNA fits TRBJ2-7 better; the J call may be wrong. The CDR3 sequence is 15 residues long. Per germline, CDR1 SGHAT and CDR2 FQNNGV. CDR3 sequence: CASSLAGGLAYEQYF. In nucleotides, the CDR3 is TGTGCCAGCAGCTTAGCAGGGGGATTGGCCTACGAGCAGTACTTC.

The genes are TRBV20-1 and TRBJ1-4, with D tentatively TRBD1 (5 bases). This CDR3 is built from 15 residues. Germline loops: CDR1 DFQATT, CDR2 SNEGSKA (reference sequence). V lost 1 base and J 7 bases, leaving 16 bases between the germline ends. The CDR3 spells CSARGLGGVGEKLFF. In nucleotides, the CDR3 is TGCAGTGCTAGAGGTCTAGGAGGGGTCGGTGAAAAACTGTTTTTT.

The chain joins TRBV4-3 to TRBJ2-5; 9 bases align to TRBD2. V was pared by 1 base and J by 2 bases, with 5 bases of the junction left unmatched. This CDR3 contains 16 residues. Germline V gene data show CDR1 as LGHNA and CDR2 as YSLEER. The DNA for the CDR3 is TGCGCCAGCAGCCAAGGGGGACTAGCACAACAAGAGACCCAGTACTTC. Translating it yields CASSQGGLAQQETQYF.

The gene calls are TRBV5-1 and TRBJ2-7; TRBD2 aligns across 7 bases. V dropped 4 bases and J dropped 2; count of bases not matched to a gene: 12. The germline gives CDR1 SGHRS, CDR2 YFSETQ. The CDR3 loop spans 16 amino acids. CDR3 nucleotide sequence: TGCGCCAGCAGCGTGAAGGGCGGGAGACCACCCTACGAGCAGTACTTC. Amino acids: CASSVKGGRPPYEQYF.

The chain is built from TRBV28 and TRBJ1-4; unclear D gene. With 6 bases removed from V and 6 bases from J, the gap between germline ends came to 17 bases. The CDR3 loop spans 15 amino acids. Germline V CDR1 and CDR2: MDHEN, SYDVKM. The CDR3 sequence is CASSPSEWAHEKLFF. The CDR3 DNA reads TGTGCCAGCAGCCCTTCGGAGTGGGCGCATGAAAAACTGTTTTTT.